This T cell receptor beta chain was sequenced for a study of blood T cell repertoires in COVID-19. In the original processing: Cell counts per sample came from amplifying reference gene primers. Only in-frame clones appear in the TCRdb table, and some are missing; sequencing was by immunoSEQ multiplex PCR. V and J calls and clone size are as listed in that table; D and trimming were resolved from the DNA. This sample has approximately 170,000 clones, with around 86% found just once. The V gene's germline CDR1 is SGHRS and CDR2 YFSETQ. Trimming left V 1 base short and J 1 base short, with 10 bases between. The CDR3 runs to 15 residues. This clone was found once.

This TCR was recovered from a man between 65 and 85 years old with acute or convalescent COVID-19. J is TRBJ2-3 and V is TRBV5-1; D not certain. The specimen was peripheral blood. CDR3 bases: TGCGCCAGCAGCTTGTTGGCTTCAGGCACAGATACGCAGTATTTT. Its protein is CASSLLASGTDTQYF.